The text below deals with one T cell receptor (beta chain). Its specificity is unknown. The protocol was immunoSEQ multiplex PCR, while the TCRdb copy is restricted to in-frame clones and leaves out a portion. The table has just over 30,000 clones, approximately 96% seen once. Genomic DNA came from blood conventional CD4+ T cells gated CD25-low CD127-high. The CDR3 runs 15 residues. The germline V gene has CDR1 WSHSY and CDR2 SAAADI. Trimming stripped 7 bases from V and 6 bases from J, with 22 bases between. These data belong to a study of regulatory and conventional T cells in RAG deficiency. Study-wide results and caveats: In Omenn syndrome, Treg and Tconv repertoires overlapped >75%. Control T-cell subsets had markedly higher Shannon entropy and lower Simpson indices than RAG-deficient patients. Compared with controls, unique Treg TCR beta sequences dropped about 110-fold in Omenn syndrome and CID/AS.

These data also featured in a second study, about regulatory T cells. This second study says: Primers: 52 TRBV forward and 13 TRBJ reverse. Skewed V and J usage and few unique V-J pairs marked patient repertoires, most in Tregs.

This TCR was sampled from a human donor in good health. The chain combines TRBV10-2 with TRBJ2-7, with D perhaps TRBD2 (5 bases). The sequencing sample was made of CD25- CD4+ T cells sorted from blood. The CDR3 loop is CASTPRETSSGEQYF. In DNA, the CDR3 is TGCGCCAGCACCCCGAGAGAGACTTCAAGCGGCGAGCAGTACTTC.